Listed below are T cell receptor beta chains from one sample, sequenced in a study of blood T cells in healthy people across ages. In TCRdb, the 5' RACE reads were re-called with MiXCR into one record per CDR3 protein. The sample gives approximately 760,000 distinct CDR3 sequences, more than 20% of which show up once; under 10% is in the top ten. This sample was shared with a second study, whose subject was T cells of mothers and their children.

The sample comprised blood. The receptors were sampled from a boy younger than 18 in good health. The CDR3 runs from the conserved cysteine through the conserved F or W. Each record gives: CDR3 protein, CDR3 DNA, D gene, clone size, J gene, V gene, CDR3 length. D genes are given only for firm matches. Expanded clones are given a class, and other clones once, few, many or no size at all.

CASSFYGEDGTQYF TGTGCCAGCAGTTTCTATGGGGAGGATGGGACCCAGTACTTC NA few TRBJ2-5 TRBV28 14
CASSELMTYPYTGELFF TGCGCCAGCAGTGAGTTAATGACGTACCCTTACACCGGGGAGCTGTTTTTT NA NA TRBJ2-2 TRBV10-2 17
CSAWVGGYTF TGCAGTGCTTGGGTCGGTGGCTACACCTTC NA NA TRBJ1-2 TRBV20-1 10
CASTGTSVGTDTQYF TGTGCCAGCACTGGGACTAGCGTGGGCACAGATACGCAGTATTTT TRBD2 once TRBJ2-3 TRBV12-3/TRBV12-4 15
CASSTSGSTNEQYF TGTGCCAGCAGTACTAGCGGGAGTACCAACGAGCAGTACTTC TRBD2 many TRBJ2-7 TRBV28 14
CSPDRLAGDHEQFF TGCAGCCCCGATCGGCTAGCGGGAGATCATGAGCAGTTCTTC TRBD2 few TRBJ2-1 TRBV29-1 14
CASSRRTERETQYF TGTGCCAGCAGCCGCCGGACAGAGCGAGAGACCCAGTACTTC NA few TRBJ2-5 TRBV7-9 14
CASSLSGQVYNEQFF TGTGCCAGCAGCTTATCTGGACAGGTCTACAATGAGCAGTTCTTC TRBD1 NA TRBJ2-1 TRBV7-2 15
CASSEPKGTGSFRYIQYF TGTGCCAGCAGTGAACCAAAAGGGACAGGGAGTTTCAGATACATTCAGTACTTC TRBD1 NA TRBJ2-4 TRBV2 18
CASSQGQGPYEQYF TGCGCCAGCAGCCAGGGACAGGGCCCCTACGAGCAGTACTTC TRBD1 many TRBJ2-7 TRBV5-1 14
CASSARSGTRGEDTQYF TGTGCCAGCAGCGCCCGATCCGGGACTAGAGGGGAAGATACGCAGTATTTT TRBD2 NA TRBJ2-3 TRBV9 17
CASSYGLAVTYEQYF TGTGCCAGCAGTTATGGACTAGCCGTGACCTACGAGCAGTACTTC TRBD2 few TRBJ2-7 TRBV6-8 15
CSAPGTPRGLSYNEQFF TGCAGTGCTCCCGGAACTCCGAGGGGGCTATCCTACAATGAGCAGTTCTTC TRBD1 few TRBJ2-1 TRBV20-1 17
CASSPHRKSDRETQYF TGTGCCAGCAGTCCCCACCGGAAGAGCGACCGGGAGACCCAGTACTTC NA few TRBJ2-5 TRBV27 16
CASSPTGISNTGELFF TGTGCCAGCAGCCCTACCGGGATTTCAAACACCGGGGAGCTGTTTTTT NA few TRBJ2-2 TRBV4-2 16
CSVPARTDTQYF TGCAGCGTTCCCGCAAGGACAGATACGCAGTATTTT NA NA TRBJ2-3 TRBV29-1 12
CASTPSLNTDTQYF TGTGCCAGCACCCCTAGCCTGAACACAGATACGCAGTATTTT NA NA TRBJ2-3 TRBV6-1 14
CASSFGTDSAAIYGYTF TGTGCCAGCAGCTTCGGGACAGACTCGGCGGCTATCTATGGCTACACCTTC TRBD1 NA TRBJ1-2 TRBV5-6 17
CASSLGFISGSTQYF TGTGCCAGCAGCTTAGGCTTTATTAGCGGATCGACCCAGTACTTC NA few TRBJ2-5 TRBV7-2 15
CASSRPPSGVNTGELFF TGTGCCAGCAGTCGCCCGCCCAGCGGGGTTAACACCGGGGAGCTGTTTTTT TRBD2 NA TRBJ2-2 TRBV12-3/TRBV12-4 17
CASSKEGRDPYEQYF TGTGCCAGCAGCAAAGAGGGCAGGGATCCCTACGAGCAGTACTTC NA NA TRBJ2-7 TRBV21-1 15
CASSYSSGPSSYNEQFF TGTGCCAGCAGTTATAGTTCGGGTCCCAGCTCCTACAATGAGCAGTTCTTC NA NA TRBJ2-1 TRBV6-5 17
CASSQASGTGELFF TGCGCCAGCAGCCAAGCTAGCGGGACCGGGGAGCTGTTTTTT TRBD2 few TRBJ2-2 TRBV4-1 14
CSARGATGVDGYTF TGCAGTGCTAGAGGGGCAACAGGGGTGGATGGCTACACCTTC TRBD1 few TRBJ1-2 TRBV20-1 14
CTSSPEWTQYF TGTACCAGCAGCCCGGAGTGGACCCAGTACTTC NA once TRBJ2-5 TRBV7-2 11
CASSQDSIEQFF TGTGCCAGCAGCCAAGATTCTATAGAGCAGTTCTTC NA NA TRBJ2-1 TRBV4-2 12
CASSVEGDSSPLHF TGTGCCAGCAGCGTAGAAGGGGATAGTTCACCCCTCCACTTT NA NA TRBJ1-6 TRBV9 14
CASRPTGVNEQYF TGTGCCAGCAGACCTACAGGGGTCAACGAGCAGTACTTC TRBD1 NA TRBJ2-7 TRBV12-3/TRBV12-4 13
CASSFQSDGANVLTF TGTGCCAGCAGCTTCCAGAGCGATGGGGCCAACGTCCTGACTTTC NA NA TRBJ2-6 TRBV7-3 15
CASSDTGTGGPGSYEQYF TGTGCCAGCAGCGATACCGGGACAGGGGGCCCAGGCTCCTACGAGCAGTACTTC TRBD1 NA TRBJ2-7 TRBV9 18
CSVEDSGDLYGYTF TGCAGCGTTGAAGATTCTGGGGACCTCTATGGCTACACCTTC NA NA TRBJ1-2 TRBV29-1 14
CASSYGTQPQHF TGTGCCAGCAGTTACGGTACTCAGCCCCAGCATTTT NA NA TRBJ1-5 TRBV12-3/TRBV12-4 12
CASSLVGAAYEQYF TGTGCCAGCAGCTTAGTCGGGGCAGCCTACGAGCAGTACTTC NA NA TRBJ2-7 TRBV7-2 14
CASYAGGVGKLFF TGTGCCAGTTATGCCGGGGGAGTGGGAAAACTGTTTTTT NA few TRBJ1-4 TRBV19 13
CASSSGTGVYNEQFF TGTGCCAGCAGTTCCGGGACGGGAGTCTACAATGAGCAGTTCTTC NA NA TRBJ2-1 TRBV6-2/TRBV6-3 15
CASSFYPGELFF TGCGCCAGCAGCTTTTATCCCGGGGAGCTGTTTTTT NA NA TRBJ2-2 TRBV5-1 12
CASSPNSGQFAYEQYF TGTGCCAGCAGTCCTAACTCGGGACAGTTTGCCTACGAGCAGTACTTC TRBD1 NA TRBJ2-7 TRBV7-2 16
CASSYGQGGANYGYTF TGTGCCAGCAGCTATGGACAGGGAGGAGCTAACTATGGCTACACCTTC TRBD1 NA TRBJ1-2 TRBV13 16
CASSLGFQGMNTEAFF TGTGCCAGCAGCTTAGGGTTCCAGGGGATGAACACTGAAGCTTTCTTT NA once TRBJ1-1 TRBV7-2 16
CASSLVHGTGDQETQYF TGTGCCAGCAGCTTGGTTCATGGCACAGGGGACCAAGAGACCCAGTACTTC TRBD1 NA TRBJ2-5 TRBV7-9 17
CASSVAGGGTYEQYF TGTGCCAGCAGCGTAGCGGGAGGGGGGACCTACGAGCAGTACTTC TRBD2 few TRBJ2-7 TRBV9 15
CASSLLTRRTEAFF TGCGCCAGCAGCCTTCTGACCCGGAGAACTGAAGCTTTCTTT NA few TRBJ1-1 TRBV4-1 14
CASSGLADTGELFF TGTGCCAGCAGTGGACTAGCGGACACCGGGGAGCTGTTTTTT TRBD2 NA TRBJ2-2 TRBV12-3/TRBV12-4 14
CATRLGQGRSSHYEQYF TGTGCCACCAGACTGGGACAGGGCCGAAGTTCACACTACGAGCAGTACTTC TRBD1 few TRBJ2-7 TRBV15 17
CASTEIDYAGGEETQYF TGTGCCAGCACCGAAATCGATTACGCGGGGGGAGAAGAGACCCAGTACTTC TRBD2 few TRBJ2-5 TRBV6-2/TRBV6-3 17
CASSRDITADTQYF TGTGCCAGCAGTCGTGATATAACCGCAGATACGCAGTATTTT NA NA TRBJ2-3 TRBV28 14
CASTSGTGTDTEAFF TGTGCCAGCACCTCGGGAACTGGGACAGACACTGAAGCTTTCTTT TRBD1 few TRBJ1-1 TRBV12-3/TRBV12-4 15
CASLEDGSYYNEQFF TGTGCCAGCTTAGAGGATGGGTCCTACTACAATGAGCAGTTCTTC NA NA TRBJ2-1 TRBV6-6 15
CATSDQTGGGYNELFF TGTGCCACCAGTGACCAGACGGGGGGCGGGTACAATGAGCTGTTCTTC NA NA TRBJ2-1 TRBV24-1 16
CSASGTGNEKLFF TGCAGCGCCTCCGGGACAGGGAACGAAAAACTGTTTTTT TRBD1 NA TRBJ1-4 TRBV29-1 13
CASSFIADPYNEQFF TGTGCCAGCAGCTTTATAGCGGACCCATACAATGAGCAGTTCTTC NA NA TRBJ2-1 TRBV7-2 15
CASGLTGDGEQFF TGTGCTAGTGGCCTGACAGGGGATGGTGAGCAGTTCTTC TRBD1 NA TRBJ2-1 TRBV12-5 13
CATMGGQGDEQFF TGTGCCACTATGGGGGGACAGGGAGATGAGCAGTTCTTC TRBD1 few TRBJ2-1 TRBV25-1 13
CSVLGLAIGTQYF TGCAGCGTCCTAGGACTAGCAATAGGGACCCAGTACTTC TRBD2 many TRBJ2-5 TRBV29-1 13
CAIEGAEGEAFF TGTGCCATCGAGGGGGCTGAAGGTGAAGCTTTCTTT TRBD1 few TRBJ1-1 TRBV10-3 12
CSVKAGGASYEQYF TGCAGCGTAAAAGCGGGAGGGGCCTCCTACGAGCAGTACTTC TRBD2 few TRBJ2-7 TRBV29-1 14
CASTPGTEGSYEQYF TGTGCCAGCACCCCCGGGACAGAGGGTTCCTACGAGCAGTACTTC TRBD1 NA TRBJ2-7 TRBV6-2/TRBV6-3 15
CASSWPQTGGNGYTF TGTGCCAGCAGTTGGCCCCAGACAGGGGGCAACGGCTACACCTTC TRBD1 NA TRBJ1-2 TRBV28 15
CASSARTSGSLGDYEQYF TGTGCCAGCAGCGCCCGGACTAGCGGGAGCCTTGGGGACTACGAGCAGTACTTC TRBD2 NA TRBJ2-7 TRBV7-2 18
CASSPGGDDYGYTF TGTGCCAGCTCACCGGGGGGGGATGACTATGGCTACACCTTC NA NA TRBJ1-2 TRBV18 14